This TCR beta chain was obtained from a study of cytomegalovirus exposure and HLA in healthy donors. Study background: A prior analysis found more than 90 million unique TCR beta sequences from 170 million or so T cells.

PCR involved 60 Vbeta and 13 Jbeta primers. The method was immunoSEQ multiplex PCR; TCRdb's version includes in-frame clones alone and lacks a portion of them. Its listing shows approximately 120,000 clones. There were likely unrecorded immune exposures, though donors were nominally healthy when sampled. This CDR3 is 16 amino acids long. The V end was cut by 0 bases, the J end by 7 bases, with 18 bases between. Per germline, CDR1 GTSNPN and CDR2 SVGIG (reference sequence). The source material was PBMCs. This clonotype originated in a man younger than 40 in good health and CMV-seronegative. V and J are TRBV30 and TRBJ1-4; possible D gene TRBD1, 5 bases. DNA for the CDR3: TGTGCCTGGAGTGTAGGGGTGGGAGGGCTAGGTGAAAAACTGTTTTTT. This sequence encodes CAWSVGVGGLGEKLFF. The full variable domain, its missing parts supplied by reference TRBV30 and TRBJ1-4, is SQTIHQWPATLVQPVGSPLSLECTVEGTSNPNLYWYRQAAGRGLQLLFYSVGIGQISSEVPQNLSASRPQDRQFILSSKKLLLSDSGFYLCAWSVGVGGLGEKLFFGSGTQLSVL.